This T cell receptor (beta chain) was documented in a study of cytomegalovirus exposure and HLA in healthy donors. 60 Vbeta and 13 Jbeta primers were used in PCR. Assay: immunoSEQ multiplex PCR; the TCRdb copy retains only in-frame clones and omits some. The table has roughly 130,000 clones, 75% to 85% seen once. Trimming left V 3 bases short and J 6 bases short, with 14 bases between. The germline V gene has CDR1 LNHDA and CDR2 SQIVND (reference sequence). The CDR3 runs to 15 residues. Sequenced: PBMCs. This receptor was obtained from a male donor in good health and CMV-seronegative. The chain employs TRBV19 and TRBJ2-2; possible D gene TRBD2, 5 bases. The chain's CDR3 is CASSIGAGTPGELFF. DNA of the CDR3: TGTGCCAGTAGTATCGGTGCGGGTACCCCCGGGGAGCTGTTTTTT.